This T cell receptor beta chain was documented in a study of regulatory T cells in long-lasting Graves disease. Germline V CDR1 and CDR2: SGHVS, FQNEAQ. CDR3 length: 15 residues. Trimming cost V 5 bases and J 7 bases; bases outside gene matches: 11. Libraries of TCR beta came from iRepertoire HTBI primers plus Arm-PCR of CDR3 regions. TCRdb redid the calling of the multiplex PCR reads with MiXCR, one entry per CDR3 protein. Here the sample spans hundreds of thousands of distinct CDR3 sequences, approximately 23% being singletons. On this clonotype: The antigen is not known.

Study findings and constraints: Relative to newly diagnosed Graves' patients, persistent ones had lower TCR diversity. There was favoring of TRBV28, TRBJ1-2 and TRBJ2-5 in persistent disease. In persistent patients, shared public clonotypes (2,741) outnumbered those in new patients (around 1,000).

Time point defined: persistent/refractory GD, antithyroid drugs over 5 years with positive TRAb. PBMCs provided the RNA from which the TCR library was made. Patients came from an endocrinology department in Xi'an, China. Material: peripheral blood mononuclear cells (PBMCs), obtained when the disease was refractory, from a patient treated with antithyroid drugs. The clonotype comes from a female donor with Graves disease. The chain links TRBV7-8 to TRBJ1-2, with 9 bases fitting TRBD1. CDR3 DNA sequence: TGTGCCAGCAGCCCCACGCCACAGGGGGCAACTGGCTACACCTTC. This translates into CASSPTPQGATGYTF.